The 27 T cell receptor beta chains given below trace back to one sample, sequenced in a study of T cell responses to AZD1222 COVID-19 vaccine (dated by TCRdb to the early 2020s). Library preparation used the immunoSEQ multiplex PCR assay. Not all clones reach the TCRdb copy of this immuneACCESS table, which keeps in-frame sequences only. Checked studies attribute under half of the gap to unresolved V genes and leave the rest unexplained. In all, the sample holds over 100,000 clones, and over 75% of those were seen once. The leading ten clones occupy more than 6.5% of the sample. The time point label corresponds to: baseline before first vaccination. Sequences were derived from peripheral blood, sampled on day 0 of AZD1222 vaccination. The source is an adult in good health.

The rearrangement uses TRBV7-2 and TRBJ2-1; D ambiguous. This CDR3 contains 16 residues. Germline CDR1 and CDR2: SGHTA and FQGNSA. V was trimmed by 4 bases and J by 0 bases, leaving 13 bases between them. The chain's CDR3 is CASSSQGPGSYNEQFF. CDR3 nucleotides: TGTGCCAGCAGCTCCCAAGGGCCCGGCTCCTACAATGAGCAGTTCTTC.

The chain carries TRBV27 and TRBJ1-5; a possible D gene is TRBD1 (5 bases). Trimming stripped 2 bases from V and 9 bases from J, with 11 bases between. Germline V gene lookup returns CDR1 MNHEY and CDR2 SMNVEV (reference sequence). This CDR3 has 13 residues. The CDR3 protein is CASSLERDRPQHF. The DNA for the CDR3 is TGTGCCAGCAGTTTAGAGAGGGACCGGCCCCAGCATTTT.

This chain connects TRBV3-1 (or the pseudogene TRBV3-2) to TRBJ1-4, with a weak D call TRBD1 (5 bases). The germline V gene has CDR1 LGHDT and CDR2 YNNKEL (reference sequence). Trimming stripped 4 bases from V and 7 bases from J, with 10 bases between. This CDR3 region has 13 residues. CDR3 in DNA: TGTGCCAGCAGCCTCAGGGACTCTGAAAAACTGTTTTTT. It is translated as CASSLRDSEKLFF.

This chain links TRBV28 with TRBJ1-6; 7 positions match TRBD1. V trimming: 2 bases; J trimming: 10 bases; junction bases outside the gene matches: 14. The germline gives CDR1 MDHEN, CDR2 SYDVKM. CDR3 length equals 17 residues. CDR3 in amino acids: CASSLPGQVVSVSPLHF. The CDR3 nucleotides are TGTGCCAGCAGTTTACCAGGACAGGTGGTTTCCGTATCACCCCTCCACTTT.

V usage is TRBV11-2 and J usage is TRBJ1-2, with unresolved D. Germline V gives CDR1 SGHAT, CDR2 FQNNGV. The CDR3 spans 13 residues. V was shortened by 5 bases and J by 7 bases, with 14 bases between the two germline ends. The CDR3 is CASSPLVGGGYTF. The CDR3 bases are TGTGCCAGCAGCCCCCTCGTGGGTGGTGGCTACACCTTC. Filled out from reference TRBV11-2 and TRBJ1-2, the complete variable domain reads EAGVAQSPRYKIIEKRQSVAFWCNPISGHATLYWYQQILGQGPKLLIQFQNNGVVDDSQLPKDRFSAERLKGVDSTLKIQPAKLEDSAVYLCASSPLVGGGYTFGSGTRLTVV.

V usage is TRBV6-6 and J usage is TRBJ1-5; TRBD1 aligns across 7 bases. CDR3 length equals 14 residues. Looked up from germline, CDR1 is MNHNY and CDR2 is SVGAGI (reference sequence). Unmatched junction bases numbered 5, after V lost 2 bases and J lost 7 bases. CDR3 amino acids: CASSYRQGRQPQHF. The CDR3 DNA is TGTGCCAGCAGTTACCGACAGGGAAGGCAGCCCCAGCATTTT.

The chain links TRBV10-2 to TRBJ1-6; no clear D gene. The CDR3 has 12 residues. Trimming cost V 6 bases and J 11 bases, with 11 bases left between them. Germline V gene data show CDR1 as WSHSY and CDR2 as SAAADI. CDR3 sequence reads: CASRKDSPPLHF. The CDR3 nucleotides are TGCGCCAGCAGAAAGGATAGTCCACCCCTCCACTTT.

The genes are TRBV18 and TRBJ2-7; D is uncertain. The CDR3 is made up of 13 amino acids. CDR1 is KGHSH, CDR2 LQKENI, per germline. The ends were cut back, 3 bases at V and 6 bases at J, with 12 bases in the middle. Here the CDR3 DNA reads TGTGCCAGCTCACCGGTTGACAAGAGCGAGCAGTACTTC. Its protein product is CASSPVDKSEQYF.

This clone was detected a few times. The rearrangement joins TRBV19 to TRBJ1-2; 10 bases map to TRBD1. The germline CDR1 and CDR2 sequences are LNHDA and SQIVND (reference sequence). The CDR3 runs 15 residues. The J segment lost 4 bases and the V segment lost 7 bases, leaving 9 bases of the junction unmatched. The CDR3 DNA reads as TGTGCCAGTACCATGACAGGGGGCATGGGCTATGGCTACACCTTC. It encodes CASTMTGGMGYGYTF.

The V gene is TRBV7-9, the J gene TRBJ2-2, with 10 bases that match TRBD1. The CDR3 has 16 amino acids. The V gene's germline CDR1 is SEHNR and CDR2 FQNEAQ (reference sequence). Trimming cost V 5 bases and J 3 bases; bases outside gene matches: 6. CDR3 sequence (DNA): TGTGCCAGCAGCCAAGGACAGGGGGGATACACCGGGGAGCTGTTTTTT. Translated, it gives CASSQGQGGYTGELFF.

This chain connects TRBV7-9 to TRBJ1-2; no firm D call. The CDR3 is 13 residues long. CDR1 is SEHNR and CDR2 is FQNEAQ in the germline V gene (reference sequence). The V and J ends lost 5 bases and 8 bases respectively, with 15 bases between them. The CDR3 sequence is CASSPGVTLGYTF. The CDR3 region has the DNA TGTGCCAGCAGCCCCGGGGTAACTCTCGGCTACACCTTC.

The chain has TRBV18 and TRBJ2-7; D call uncertain. The germline V and J ends were trimmed by 1 base and 1 base, with 5 bases remaining between them. Looked up from germline, CDR1 is KGHSH and CDR2 is LQKENI. CDR3 size: 13 residues. The CDR3, as DNA: TGTGCCAGCTCACCACAGGGTTCCTACGAGCAGTACTTC. Protein product: CASSPQGSYEQYF.

Written as DNA, the CDR3 is TGCAGCGTCCGATGGGGGACATCCTACAATGAGCAGTTCTTC. It is translated as CSVRWGTSYNEQFF. The rearrangement joins TRBV29-1 to TRBJ2-1; tentatively, D is TRBD1 (6 bases). Germline CDR1 SQVTM, CDR2 ANQGSEA. The CDR3 sequence is 14 residues long. V lost 6 bases and J 1 base, leaving 13 bases between the germline ends.

This chain links TRBV5-1 with TRBJ2-5; weak D call: TRBD2 (6 bases). The V gene lost 1 base and the J gene lost 4 bases, with 14 bases spanning the gap. The CDR3 covers 15 residues. CDR1 and CDR2 from the germline V gene are SGHRS and YFSETQ. CDR3 sequence (DNA): TGCGCCAGCAGCTTGTCGGCGGGAAATCGAGAGACCCAGTACTTC. Amino acid sequence: CASSLSAGNRETQYF.

In its sample, this clone was seen once. The V call is TRBV4-1, the J call TRBJ2-7; 8 bases agree with TRBD2. Germline V lookup: CDR1 MGHRA, CDR2 YSYEKL. The CDR3 sequence is 15 residues long. Trimming removed 2 bases from V and 9 bases from J; junction bases left unmatched: 12. The CDR3 DNA reads as TGCGCCAGCAGCCAAACGGGAGGGCCTGTTTTCGCGCAGTACTTC. Protein product: CASSQTGGPVFAQYF.

The V and J genes are TRBV23-1 and TRBJ1-3; D call uncertain. TRBV23-1 is reported as an ORF; its role is uncertain. This CDR3 is 11 amino acids long. V lost 7 bases, J lost 8 bases, and 9 bases lay in between. The CDR3 is CASKTPDTIYF. For the CDR3, the DNA is TGCGCCAGCAAGACACCCGACACCATATATTTT.

The chain's CDR3 is CASSVGRGTGGGYEKLFF. CDR3 in DNA: TGTGCCAGCAGCGTAGGGCGGGGAACAGGGGGCGGATATGAAAAACTGTTTTTT. The J gene is TRBJ1-4, the V gene TRBV7-2, with 9 bases lining up with TRBD1. The CDR3 spans 18 residues. V was pared by 5 bases and J by 6 bases, with 16 bases of the junction left unmatched. The V gene's germline CDR1 is SGHTA and CDR2 FQGNSA.

The V gene is TRBV28, the J gene TRBJ1-4; 7 bases align to TRBD1. The CDR3 has 14 residues. Trimming at V came to 6 bases and at J to 5 bases, leaving 6 bases not matched to a gene. Germline CDR1 and CDR2: MDHEN and SYDVKM. The CDR3 DNA is TGTGCCAGCAGACGAACAGGGGCGAATGAAAAACTGTTTTTT. This encodes CASRRTGANEKLFF.

The chain combines TRBV3-1 (or the pseudogene TRBV3-2) with TRBJ1-2, with TRBD1 identical over 7 bases. Trimming cost V 3 bases and J 8 bases; bases outside gene matches: 6. The CDR3 runs 13 residues. Germline-derived CDR1 and CDR2 are LGHDT and YNNKEL (reference sequence). The CDR3 protein is CASSQDRLGGYTF. The CDR3 DNA follows: TGTGCCAGCAGCCAGGACAGGCTGGGCGGCTACACCTTC.

This clone was detected once. This chain connects TRBV18 to TRBJ1-6; D is ambiguous. The CDR3 spans 19 residues. Trimming removed 5 bases from V and 0 bases from J, with 20 bases in between. Germline assignment: CDR1 KGHSH and CDR2 LQKENI. The CDR3 DNA reads as TGTGCCAGCTCATCAAACTGGCAGGTTCCTAGCTCCTATAATTCACCCCTCCACTTT. This encodes CASSSNWQVPSSYNSPLHF. The full variable domain, in which reference TRBV18 and TRBJ1-6 provide the parts outside the CDR3, is NAGVMQNPRHLVRRRGQEARLRCSPMKGHSHVYWYRQLPEEGLKFMVYLQKENIIDESGMPKERFSAEFPKEGPSILRIQQVVRGDSAAYFCASSSNWQVPSSYNSPLHFGNGTRLTVT.

The chain carries TRBV6-4 and TRBJ2-1; 11 nucleotides align to TRBD2. Trimming at V came to 6 bases and at J to 8 bases, leaving 9 bases not matched to a gene. The CDR3 extends over 15 amino acids. The germline V gene has CDR1 MRHNA and CDR2 SNTAGT. The CDR3 DNA reads as TGTGCCAGCAGGGCCCGTAGCGGGGGGGCTTATGAGCAGTTCTTC. This encodes CASRARSGGAYEQFF.

The chain has TRBV12-1 and TRBJ2-2; the tabulated D call, TRBD1, remains unverified against the DNA. TRBV12-1 is classified as a pseudogene. The CDR3 has 18 residues. The CDR3 here is CASSFNRFYRGQGGELFF. CDR3 nucleotides: TGTGCCAGCAGCTTTAATCGTTTTTATAGGGGGCAGGGCGGGGAGCTGTTTTTT.

The chain recombines TRBV28 with TRBJ1-1; 7 bases map to TRBD1. Unmatched junction bases numbered 15, after V lost 5 bases and J lost 3 bases. This CDR3 has 17 amino acids. Germline V gene lookup returns CDR1 MDHEN and CDR2 SYDVKM. The CDR3, as DNA: TGTGCCAGCAGTCCCTTGACAGGGAGGGAACAGGACACTGAAGCTTTCTTT. It codes for CASSPLTGREQDTEAFF.

The chain couples TRBV19 to TRBJ1-3; possible D gene TRBD1, 5 bases. Germline CDR1 reads LNHDA; CDR2 reads SQIVND (reference sequence). The ends were cut back, 10 bases at V and 3 bases at J, with 10 bases in the middle. This CDR3 region has 12 residues. The CDR3 sequence is CATGQNGNTIYF. DNA of the CDR3: TGTGCCACTGGACAAAATGGAAACACCATATATTTT.

This clone was observed once. The rearrangement joins TRBV5-4 to TRBJ1-2; 11 bases fit TRBD1. This CDR3 has 14 residues. Germline loops: CDR1 SGHNT, CDR2 YYREEE (reference sequence). V shed 4 bases and J 4 bases; nucleotides not matched to a gene: 3. CDR3 sequence: CASSRTGGRYGYTF. The DNA for the CDR3 is TGTGCCAGCAGCCGGACAGGGGGCCGCTATGGCTACACCTTC.

The chain couples TRBV28 to TRBJ2-4; D is possibly TRBD1 (6 bases). This CDR3 comprises 12 residues. CDR1 and CDR2 from the germline V gene are MDHEN and SYDVKM. V lost 7 bases, J lost 5 bases, and 9 bases lay in between. The CDR3 DNA follows: TGTGCCAGCAAGGGACATCAAAACATTCAGTACTTC. It codes for CASKGHQNIQYF.

This clone was seen once. This chain connects TRBV7-6 to TRBJ2-6, with unresolved D. Germline V CDR1 and CDR2: SGHVS, FNYEAQ. There are 16 residues in the CDR3. The V and J ends lost 1 base and 1 base respectively, with 8 bases between them. CDR3 nucleotides: TGTGCCAGCAGCTTAGGTCCTAGGTCTGGGGCCAACGTCCTGACTTTC. Its translation is CASSLGPRSGANVLTF.